A selection of T cell receptor beta chains follows, all from one sample in a study of shared T cell receptors in the human thymus. Method: immunoSEQ multiplex PCR; TCRdb's copy keeps in-frame clones and lacks some. The sample contains about 610,000 clones, roughly 90% of which appear only once. The sample was also linked to a second study, of human thymus T cells.

The sample taken for sequencing was thymocytes. All receptors derive from a boy under two years old with a congenital heart defect. Each CDR3 is given without its conserved first and last residue.

TRBV4-1	TRBJ2-2	ASSQGAGGQAGQNTGELF
TRBV11-2	TRBJ2-1	ASGPGLAGVNEQF
TRBV11-2	TRBJ2-7	ASSLGGRERPTYEQY
TRBV4-3	TRBJ2-2	ASSQAAQGRSNTGELF
TRBV14	TRBJ2-5	ASSQEVTGEETQY
TRBV7-2	TRBJ2-4	ASSLPEVRPKNIQY
TRBV25-1	TRBJ1-2	ASSVDRPANYGYT
TRBV29-1	TRBJ1-2	SVGNRGNYGYI
TRBV28	TRBJ2-2	ASSLSDRTNTGELF
TRBV4-1	TRBJ2-1	ASSQDSGGSGRVSYNEQF
TRBV7-2	TRBJ2-1	ASSPGGTSGRPYNEQF
TRBV15	TRBJ2-7	ATRTGYEQY
TRBV5-6	TRBJ1-2	ASSLRGYGYT
TRBV7-6	TRBJ2-1	ASSLGGEGEQF
TRBV6-5	TRBJ2-7	ASSPSGRAPEQY
TRBV12-5	TRBJ1-1	ASGLGPPRGTTEAF
TRBV6-1	TRBJ2-2	ASSEGLLGGTGELF
TRBV6-1	TRBJ1-2	ASRRDSVNYGYT
TRBV2	TRBJ2-1	ASSDGVKRQNEQF
TRBV27	TRBJ1-5	ASSLITRQGGRQPQH
TRBV14	TRBJ1-4	ASSHGGVREKLF